Presented here are 6 T cell receptor beta chains from one specimen sequenced in a study of blood T cell repertoires in COVID-19 (dated by TCRdb to 2020 to 2021). The protocol used for the library was the immunoSEQ multiplex PCR assay. TCRdb limited this immuneACCESS table to in-frame rearrangements with V and J called. A share of clones is missing; checked studies link under half to unresolved V genes, and the rest is unexplained. In this sample the table shows fewer than 500,000 clones, around 88% of which occur a single time. More than 4% of the sample is held by the ten biggest clonotypes. Sequencing was performed on peripheral blood. All receptors come from a woman aged 25 to 39 with acute or convalescent COVID-19.

The chain carries TRBV28 and TRBJ1-5; 10 positions match TRBD1. With V trimmed by 8 bases and J by 0 bases, 4 bases remained unmatched. CDR3 length: 15 residues. The germline gives CDR1 MDHEN, CDR2 SYDVKM. CDR3 sequence: CASGTGDYSNQPQHF. The CDR3, as DNA: TGTGCCAGCGGGACAGGGGACTATAGCAATCAGCCCCAGCATTTT.

The chain couples TRBV5-6 to TRBJ2-7; D call uncertain. The germline V gene encodes CDR1 SGHDT and CDR2 YYEEEE. This CDR3 has 13 residues. V was shortened by 2 bases and J by 2 bases, with 8 bases between the two germline ends. The DNA for the CDR3 is TGTGCCAGCAGCTTTGCAGGCCCCTACGAGCAGTACTTC. Protein sequence: CASSFAGPYEQYF.

The chain couples TRBV24-1 to TRBJ2-7, with D tentatively TRBD1 (6 bases). Trimming took off 3 bases at V and 2 bases at J, with 16 bases between the two ends. Germline-derived CDR1 and CDR2 are KGHDR and SFDVKD. The CDR3 covers 16 residues. This chain's CDR3 is CATSDGGQGPPYEQYF. The CDR3 coding sequence is TGTGCCACCAGTGATGGGGGACAAGGCCCTCCCTACGAGCAGTACTTC.

The CDR3 sequence is CASSYSSSAVYEQYF. The CDR3 DNA reads as TGTGCCAGCAGTTACTCGTCTAGCGCGGTCTACGAGCAGTACTTC. This rearrangement joins TRBV6-5 to TRBJ2-7; a weak D match, TRBD2 (6 bases). Trimming removed 0 bases from V and 3 bases from J, with 12 bases in between. The CDR3 spans 15 residues. Germline V gene data show CDR1 as MNHEY and CDR2 as SVGAGI.

The chain couples TRBV10-2 to TRBJ2-3; TRBD1 matches 7 bases. CDR1 is WSHSY, CDR2 SAAADI, per germline. The CDR3 is 16 amino acids. With V trimmed by 10 bases and J by 3 bases, 16 bases remained unmatched. The CDR3 bases are TGCGCCACTTCGAGGGGGCTGGGGTCCCTTACAGATACGCAGTATTTT. This codes for CATSRGLGSLTDTQYF.

The chain employs TRBV3-1 (or the pseudogene TRBV3-2) and TRBJ1-6; 8 bases align to TRBD1. The germline gives CDR1 LGHDT, CDR2 YNNKEL (reference sequence). V was pared by 3 bases and J by 0 bases, with 7 bases of the junction left unmatched. This CDR3 is 18 amino acids long. This CDR3 reads CASSHKAGQGSYNSPLHF. CDR3 in DNA: TGTGCCAGCAGCCATAAGGCAGGACAGGGCTCCTATAATTCACCCCTCCACTTT.